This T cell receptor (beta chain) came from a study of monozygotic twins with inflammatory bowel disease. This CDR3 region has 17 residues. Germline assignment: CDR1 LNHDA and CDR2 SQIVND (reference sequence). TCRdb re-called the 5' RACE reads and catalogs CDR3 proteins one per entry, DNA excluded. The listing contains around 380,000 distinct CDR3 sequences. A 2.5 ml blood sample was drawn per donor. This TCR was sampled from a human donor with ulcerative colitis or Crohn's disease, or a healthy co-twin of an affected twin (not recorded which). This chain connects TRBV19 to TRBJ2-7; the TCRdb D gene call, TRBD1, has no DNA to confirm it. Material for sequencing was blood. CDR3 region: CASSILGTGVSTYEQYF.